The present entry profiles one T cell receptor (beta chain) with its context. The antigen remains undetermined. The sample comes from a study of Ad26.COV2.S vaccination and SARS-CoV-2 variants. Study as a whole: Recipients of Ad26.COV2.S got it intramuscularly, once or twice 56 days apart. Overall study results and limits: Substantial response breadth was reportedly seen for spike-specific CD8+ and CD4+ T cells after vaccination.

Measured with immunoSEQ multiplex PCR; TCRdb has only the in-frame clones, and not every one. The table lists roughly 400,000 clones, around 93% of them singletons. Treatment noted: about 20 received Ad26.COV2.S at low or high dose, single or two shots; a few received placebo; per-sample allocation not given. Material that was analyzed had been drawn on day 63 after the first vaccine or placebo injection. The vaccine delivered Wuhan-strain SARS-CoV-2 spike through an Ad26 vector. With V trimmed by 5 bases and J by 8 bases, 11 bases remained unmatched. The CDR3 has 15 amino acids. Per germline, CDR1 SGHTA and CDR2 FQGNSA.

The clonotype comes from a person between 18 and 60 years old who received the Ad26.COV2.S COVID-19 vaccine or a placebo. The V and J genes are TRBV7-2 and TRBJ1-4; TRBD1 matches 7 bases. The sample was peripheral blood, taken in a trial of Ad26.COV2.S vaccine versus placebo. CDR3 DNA sequence: TGTGCCAGCAGCAGCCCAGGGGACAGAGTAGAAAAACTGTTTTTT. This gives the protein CASSSPGDRVEKLFF.